This T cell receptor (beta chain) comes out of a study of kidney transplant recipient with SARS-CoV-2 infection. In its sample, this clonotype was seen many times. Germline CDR1 DFQATT, CDR2 SNEGSKA (reference sequence). Germline trimming cut 5 bases from V and 3 bases from J; bases unmatched to any gene: 10. The CDR3 is made up of 14 amino acids. TCRdb passed the reads through MiXCR, listing each CDR3 protein once. The data show approximately 240,000 distinct CDR3 sequences, with more than 25% seen just once and almost 7.5% held by the top ten. This specimen consisted of a blood sample, obtained at baseline and on day 111 from a kidney transplant recipient. The source is a young adult male patient who had COVID-19 and was a kidney transplant recipient. The graft donor may have given rise to some T cells. The genes are TRBV20-1 and TRBJ2-7; TRBD1 aligns across 7 bases. CDR3 nucleotides: TGCAGTGCTCCGATCCCGGGACAGTACTACGAGCAGTACTTC. This translates into CSAPIPGQYYEQYF.